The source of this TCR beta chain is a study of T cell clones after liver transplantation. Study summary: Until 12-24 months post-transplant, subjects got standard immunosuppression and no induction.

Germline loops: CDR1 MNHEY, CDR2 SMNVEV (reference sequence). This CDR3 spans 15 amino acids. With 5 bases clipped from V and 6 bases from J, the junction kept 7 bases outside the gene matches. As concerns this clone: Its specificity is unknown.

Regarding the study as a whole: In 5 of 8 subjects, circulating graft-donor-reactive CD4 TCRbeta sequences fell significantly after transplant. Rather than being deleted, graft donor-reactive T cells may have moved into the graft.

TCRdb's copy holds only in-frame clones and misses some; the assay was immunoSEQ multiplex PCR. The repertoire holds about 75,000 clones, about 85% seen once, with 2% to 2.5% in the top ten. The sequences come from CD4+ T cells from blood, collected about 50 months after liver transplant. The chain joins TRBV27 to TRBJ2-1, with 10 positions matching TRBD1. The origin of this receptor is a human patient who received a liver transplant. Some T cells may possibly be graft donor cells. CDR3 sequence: CASSTRTGGRNEQFF. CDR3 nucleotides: TGTGCCAGCAGTACCCGGACAGGGGGTCGCAATGAGCAGTTCTTC.